These 5 T cell receptor beta chains were sequenced from one sample in a study of blood T cells in healthy people across ages. Primers used in a second PCR of roughly 6 to 12 cycles were a sample-barcoded 5' primer and a J-beta primer mix. TCRdb called the 5' RACE reads again in MiXCR, with one record for every CDR3 protein. The sample records 600,000 or so distinct CDR3 sequences, 25% to 30% being singletons. The sequencing input was blood. The receptors derive from a woman of 80 years or more in good health.

Only one count was recorded for this clonotype. In DNA form, the CDR3 reads TGTGCCAGCATCAAATCCTGGGGGGGGGCGAACACCGGGGAGCTGTTTTTT. Encoded protein: CASIKSWGGANTGELFF. The rearrangement joins TRBV28 to TRBJ2-2, with 7 bases fitting TRBD2. The CDR3 has 17 residues. The V gene's germline CDR1 is MDHEN and CDR2 SYDVKM. V gave up 7 bases and J gave up 0 bases; unmatched junction bases: 11.

The V gene is TRBV29-1, the J gene TRBJ2-5; D remains unclear. The CDR3 sequence is 12 residues long. Germline CDR1 SQVTM, CDR2 ANQGSEA. V was cut by 4 bases and J by 2 bases, with 8 bases left in between. The CDR3 here is CSVAPGQETQYF. The CDR3, as DNA: TGCAGCGTTGCCCCAGGACAAGAGACCCAGTACTTC.

This clonotype was seen many times. This chain connects TRBV29-1 to TRBJ2-1, with D possibly being TRBD2 (5 bases). Trimming pared 6 bases from V and 9 bases from J, leaving 15 bases between. Germline CDR1 reads SQVTM; CDR2 reads ANQGSEA. CDR3 length: 12 residues. The CDR3 loop is CSVDPVRGEQFF. For the CDR3, the DNA is TGCAGCGTCGATCCCGTCCGGGGTGAGCAGTTCTTC.

This clonotype was detected ten times or more. This chain links TRBV7-2 with TRBJ2-7, with D possibly called TRBD1 or TRBD2 (5 bases each). CDR3 length: 14 amino acids. V was trimmed by 5 bases and J by 2 bases, leaving 13 bases between them. CDR1 and CDR2 from the germline V gene are SGHTA and FQGNSA. The CDR3 DNA reads as TGTGCCAGCAGCCTACGGGGCCCACCCTACGAGCAGTACTTC. Residues: CASSLRGPPYEQYF.

This clonotype appeared a few times. A read error may produce the germline difference seen at one junction end. The chain recombines TRBV20-1 with TRBJ2-1, with a weak D call TRBD2 (7 bases). The V gene's germline CDR1 is DFQATT and CDR2 SNEGSKA (reference sequence). This CDR3 is 15 amino acids long. DNA of the CDR3: TGCAGTACTAGATTTGCGGGGGCCCCCTACAATGAGCAGTTCTTC. Encoded protein: CSTRFAGAPYNEQFF.